Listed below are T cell receptor beta chains from one sample, sequenced in a study of T cell changes during pregnancy in multiple sclerosis. TCRdb's copy holds only in-frame clones and misses some; the assay was immunoSEQ multiplex PCR. Found here are some 110,000 clones, around nine tenths of them singletons; the top ten hold about 1.6%. Sequenced here: peripheral blood, sampled in the third trimester of pregnancy. These receptors came from a female donor with multiple sclerosis, enrolled in a pregnancy study. Both conserved end residues are part of each CDR3. The D gene is left open where the match is weak. Where a row states a size, it is once, few, many or the class of an expanded clone; other rows omit it.

clone_size	d_call	j_call	v_call	cdr3_nt	cdr3_aa
few	TRBD1	TRBJ1-2	TRBV9	TGTGCCAGCAGCGTAGCAGGGACAGGTGGATGGGGCTACACCTTC	CASSVAGTGGWGYTF
NA	NA	TRBJ2-1	TRBV4-1	TGCGCCAGCAGCCAAGAAGGACCCACAGGGAGCTACAATGAGCAGTTCTTC	CASSQEGPTGSYNEQFF
NA	NA	TRBJ1-2	TRBV28	TGTGCCAGCAGACCTTTGACAGGTAGAGGGAATGGCTACACCTTC	CASRPLTGRGNGYTF
NA	TRBD2	TRBJ2-7	TRBV2	TGTGCCAGGGGACTAGCGGGAGGTGGCGAGCAGTACTTC	CARGLAGGGEQYF
NA	TRBD1	TRBJ2-5	TRBV7-8	TGTGCCAGCAGCTTCTGGGGGACAGGGGGTGAGACCCAGTACTTC	CASSFWGTGGETQYF
NA	TRBD2	TRBJ2-1	TRBV10-3	TGTGCCATCAGGGCCGGCGGACTAGCCCAAAACAATGAGCAGTTCTTC	CAIRAGGLAQNNEQFF
once	NA	TRBJ1-5	TRBV19	TGTGCCAGTAGTGTCGCTAAGCATAGCAATCAGCCCCAGCATTTT	CASSVAKHSNQPQHF
NA	TRBD2	TRBJ2-1	TRBV6-5	TGTGCCAGCAGTTCGGCTAGCGGGGCAAATGAGCAGTTCTTC	CASSSASGANEQFF
NA	NA	TRBJ2-5	TRBV7-2	TGTGCCAGCAGCTTGGTCAGCGGCCTTACGGGAGAGACCCAGTACTTC	CASSLVSGLTGETQYF
NA	NA	TRBJ2-7	TRBV27	TGTGCCAGCGCCCGGAGGGGAAGCTCCTACGAGCAGTACTTC	CASARRGSSYEQYF
NA	NA	TRBJ1-5	TRBV7-8	TGTGCCAGCAGCTTCGATAGAGGGACTCAACGTAATCAGCCCCAGCATTTT	CASSFDRGTQRNQPQHF
NA	NA	TRBJ2-2	TRBV7-9	TGTGCCAGCAGCTTAGGAGTAGGGACTTTTCACACCGGGGAGCTGTTTTTT	CASSLGVGTFHTGELFF
NA	NA	TRBJ1-2	TRBV27	TGTGCCAGCAGGGACGGGGTGCCCGGGGGGGGCTACACCTTC	CASRDGVPGGGYTF
NA	NA	TRBJ2-5	TRBV19	TGTGCCAGTAGTATCGACACATTAGAGACCCAGTACTTC	CASSIDTLETQYF
NA	TRBD1	TRBJ1-1	TRBV19	TGTGCCAGTAGTTCGGGACAGGAGAACACTGAAGCTTTCTTT	CASSSGQENTEAFF
NA	NA	TRBJ2-3	TRBV27	TGTGCCAGCAGTTTATGGGGGCAGGAGTACCGAGATACGCAGTATTTT	CASSLWGQEYRDTQYF
NA	TRBD2	TRBJ2-1	TRBV9	TGTGCCAGCAGCGCGGGGGGGGAATTAGCCTACAATGAGCAGTTCTTC	CASSAGGELAYNEQFF
NA	TRBD1	TRBJ2-2	TRBV5-1	TGCGCCAGCAGCTTCGACAGGGGGAGCACCGGGGAGCTGTTTTTT	CASSFDRGSTGELFF
NA	NA	TRBJ1-6	TRBV2	TGTGCCAGCATGCGGGCCTGGGATTCACCCCTCCACTTT	CASMRAWDSPLHF
NA	TRBD2	TRBJ2-1	TRBV19	TGTGCCAGTAGTACCCTAACTAGCGGGAGGGTCAATGAGCAGTTCTTC	CASSTLTSGRVNEQFF
NA	NA	TRBJ1-2	TRBV5-1	TGCGCCAGCAGCACTTCAGGGTGGGGCTATGGCTACACCTTC	CASSTSGWGYGYTF
NA	NA	TRBJ2-1	TRBV27	TGTGCCAGCAGTTTCCTCAATGAGCAGTTCTTC	CASSFLNEQFF
NA	NA	TRBJ2-5	TRBV12-2	TGTGCAAGTCGCTGGGGGGGGGCGGCTAGCGGAGGGGAAGGGACCCAGTACTTC	CASRWGGAASGGEGTQYF
few	TRBD2	TRBJ2-1	TRBV5-1	TGCGCCAGCAGCTTGGAGGTAGCGGGGCTCAATGAGCAGTTCTTC	CASSLEVAGLNEQFF
NA	NA	TRBJ2-2	TRBV6-5	TGTGCCAGCACCCCCGAGACCGGGGAGCTGTTTTTT	CASTPETGELFF
few	NA	TRBJ1-5	TRBV15	TGTGCCACCAGCAGAGACAGGGAACAGCCCCAGCATTTT	CATSRDREQPQHF
once	TRBD1	TRBJ1-5	TRBV19	TGTGCCAGTAGTATTGGGGACAGGGTTCAGCCCCAGCATTTT	CASSIGDRVQPQHF
NA	TRBD2	TRBJ2-3	TRBV9	TGTGCCAGCAGCGTTAGCGGGGGGCACACAGATACGCAGTATTTT	CASSVSGGHTDTQYF
NA	NA	TRBJ2-7	TRBV6-1	TGTGCCAGCAGTGAAGATCCAGGGGCCTACGAGCAGTACTTC	CASSEDPGAYEQYF
once	TRBD2	TRBJ2-3	TRBV9	TGTGCCAGCAGCGCGGGACTAGCGCGGGATACGCAGTATTTT	CASSAGLARDTQYF
NA	TRBD2	TRBJ2-2	TRBV30	TGTGCCTGGAGTAAGGGACTAGCGGGAGGGCCCGGGGAGCTGTTTTTT	CAWSKGLAGGPGELFF
NA	TRBD1	TRBJ1-4	TRBV18	TGTGCCAGCTCATCGGGACAGGGAGAGGGAGAAAAACTGTTTTTT	CASSSGQGEGEKLFF
NA	TRBD1	TRBJ2-7	TRBV6-5	TGTGCCAGCAGCCGGACAGGGTTTGTCGAGCAGTACTTC	CASSRTGFVEQYF
NA	TRBD1	TRBJ1-5	TRBV28	TGTGCCAGCAGTTCTTTACAGGACAGGGGAATGGGCAATCAGCCCCAGCATTTT	CASSSLQDRGMGNQPQHF
NA	NA	TRBJ2-1	TRBV5-4	TGTGCCAGCAGCTTGGCGGCGGGCCGTAGGGAGCAGTTCTTC	CASSLAAGRREQFF
once	NA	TRBJ1-6	TRBV6-4	TGTGCCAGCAGTTACAGGGCGTCAAATAATTCACCCCTCCACTTT	CASSYRASNNSPLHF
NA	NA	TRBJ1-5	TRBV19	TGTGCCAGTAGTATAGGTTACAATCAGCCCCAGCATTTT	CASSIGYNQPQHF
once	NA	TRBJ2-7	TRBV2	TGTGCCAGCAGTGAAGGCAGGGGAGATCACTTACTGGGCTACGAGCAGTACTTC	CASSEGRGDHLLGYEQYF
NA	TRBD2	TRBJ2-5	TRBV30	TGTGCCTGGAGTATGGGGACTAGCAAGACCCAGTACTTC	CAWSMGTSKTQYF
NA	NA	TRBJ2-7	TRBV6-1	TGTGCCAGCTGGGAGACCCTAGGGACCTACGAGCAGTACTTC	CASWETLGTYEQYF
once	NA	TRBJ1-5	TRBV6-1	TGTGCCAGCAGTGAATATCGGGGTTCGAGCAATCAGCCCCAGCATTTT	CASSEYRGSSNQPQHF
NA	NA	TRBJ2-2	TRBV19	TGTGCCAGTGGCAACACCGGGGAGCTGTTTTTT	CASGNTGELFF
NA	NA	TRBJ1-1	TRBV28	TGTGCCAGCAGCCTGGACAGCTTGAACACTGAAGCTTTCTTT	CASSLDSLNTEAFF
NA	NA	TRBJ2-7	TRBV10-3	TGTGCCATCAGTGAGTCGATCGACAGTTCGAGCGAGCAGTACTTC	CAISESIDSSSEQYF
NA	TRBD2	TRBJ2-3	TRBV5-1	TGCGCCAGCAGCGTGGGGCCGGCTAGCGGGGCCAGTAGCACAGATACGCAGTATTTT	CASSVGPASGASSTDTQYF